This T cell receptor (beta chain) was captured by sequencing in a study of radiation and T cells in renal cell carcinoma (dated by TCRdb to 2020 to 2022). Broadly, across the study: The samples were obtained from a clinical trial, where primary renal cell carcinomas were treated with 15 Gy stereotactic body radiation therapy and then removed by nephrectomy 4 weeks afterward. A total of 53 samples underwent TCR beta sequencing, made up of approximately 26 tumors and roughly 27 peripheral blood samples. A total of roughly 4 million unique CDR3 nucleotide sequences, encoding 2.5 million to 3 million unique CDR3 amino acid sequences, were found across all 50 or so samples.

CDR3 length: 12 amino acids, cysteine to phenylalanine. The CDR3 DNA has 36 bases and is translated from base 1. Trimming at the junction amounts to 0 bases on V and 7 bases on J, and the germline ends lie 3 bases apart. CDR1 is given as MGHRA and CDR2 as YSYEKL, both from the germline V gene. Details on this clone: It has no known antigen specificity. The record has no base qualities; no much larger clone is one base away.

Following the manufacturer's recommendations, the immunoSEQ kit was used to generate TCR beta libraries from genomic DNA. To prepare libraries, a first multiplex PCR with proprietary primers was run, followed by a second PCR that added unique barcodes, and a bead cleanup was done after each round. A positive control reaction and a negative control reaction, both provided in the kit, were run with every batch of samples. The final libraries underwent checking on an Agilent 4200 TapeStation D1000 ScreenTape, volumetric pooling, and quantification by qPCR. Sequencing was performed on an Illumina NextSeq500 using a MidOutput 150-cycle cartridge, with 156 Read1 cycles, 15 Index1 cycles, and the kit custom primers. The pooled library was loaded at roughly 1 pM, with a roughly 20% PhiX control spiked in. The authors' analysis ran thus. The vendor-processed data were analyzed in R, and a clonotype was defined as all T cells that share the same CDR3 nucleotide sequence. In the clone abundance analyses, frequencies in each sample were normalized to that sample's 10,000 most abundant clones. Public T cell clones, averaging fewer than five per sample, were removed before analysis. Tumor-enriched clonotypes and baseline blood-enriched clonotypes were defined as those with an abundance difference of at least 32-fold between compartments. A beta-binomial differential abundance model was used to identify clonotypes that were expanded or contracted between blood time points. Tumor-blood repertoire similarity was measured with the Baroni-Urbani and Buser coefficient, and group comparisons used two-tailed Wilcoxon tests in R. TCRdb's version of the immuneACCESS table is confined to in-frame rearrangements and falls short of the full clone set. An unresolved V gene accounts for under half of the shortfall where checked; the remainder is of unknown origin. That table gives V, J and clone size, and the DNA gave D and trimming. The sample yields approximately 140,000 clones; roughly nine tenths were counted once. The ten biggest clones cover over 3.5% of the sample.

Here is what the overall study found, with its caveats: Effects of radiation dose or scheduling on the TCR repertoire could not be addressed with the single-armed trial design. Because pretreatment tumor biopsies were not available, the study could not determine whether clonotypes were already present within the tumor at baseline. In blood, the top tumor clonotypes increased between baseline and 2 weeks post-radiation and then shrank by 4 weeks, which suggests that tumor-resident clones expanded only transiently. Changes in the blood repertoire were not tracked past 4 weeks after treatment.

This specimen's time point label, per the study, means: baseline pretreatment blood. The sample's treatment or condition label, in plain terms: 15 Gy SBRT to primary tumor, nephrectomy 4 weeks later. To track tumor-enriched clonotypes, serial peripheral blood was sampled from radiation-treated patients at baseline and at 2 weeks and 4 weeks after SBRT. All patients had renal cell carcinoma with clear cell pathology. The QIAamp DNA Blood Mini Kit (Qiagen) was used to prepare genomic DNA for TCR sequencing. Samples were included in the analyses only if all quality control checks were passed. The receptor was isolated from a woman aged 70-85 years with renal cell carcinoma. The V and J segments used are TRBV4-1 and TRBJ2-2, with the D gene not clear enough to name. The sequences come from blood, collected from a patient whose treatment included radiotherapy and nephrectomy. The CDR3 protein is CASSQEIGELFF. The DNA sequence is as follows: TGCGCCAGCAGCCAAGAAATCGGGGAGCTGTTTTTT.